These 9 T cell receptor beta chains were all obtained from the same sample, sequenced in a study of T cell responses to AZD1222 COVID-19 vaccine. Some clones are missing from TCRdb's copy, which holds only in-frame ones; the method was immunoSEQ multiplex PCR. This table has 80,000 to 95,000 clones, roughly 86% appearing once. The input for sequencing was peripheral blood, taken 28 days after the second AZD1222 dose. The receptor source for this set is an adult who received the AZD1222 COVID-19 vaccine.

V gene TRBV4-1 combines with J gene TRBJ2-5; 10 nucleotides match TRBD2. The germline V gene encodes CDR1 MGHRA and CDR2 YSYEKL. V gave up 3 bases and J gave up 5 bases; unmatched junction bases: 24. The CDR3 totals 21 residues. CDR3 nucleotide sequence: TGCGCCAGCAGCCATATTCTCCTGTTACAGGGTGAGCGGGAGGGCCACGAGACCCAGTACTTC. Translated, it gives CASSHILLLQGEREGHETQYF.

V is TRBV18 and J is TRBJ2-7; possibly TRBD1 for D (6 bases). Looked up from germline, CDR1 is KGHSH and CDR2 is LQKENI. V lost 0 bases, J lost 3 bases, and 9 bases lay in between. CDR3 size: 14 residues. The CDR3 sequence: CASSPPTGRYEQYF. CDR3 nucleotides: TGTGCCAGCTCACCACCGACAGGACGCTACGAGCAGTACTTC.

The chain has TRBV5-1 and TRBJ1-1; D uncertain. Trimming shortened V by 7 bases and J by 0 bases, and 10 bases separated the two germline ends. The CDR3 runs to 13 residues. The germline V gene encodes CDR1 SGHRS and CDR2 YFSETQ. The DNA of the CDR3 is TGCGCCAGCCGGCCAGGCGTGAACACTGAAGCTTTCTTT. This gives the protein CASRPGVNTEAFF.

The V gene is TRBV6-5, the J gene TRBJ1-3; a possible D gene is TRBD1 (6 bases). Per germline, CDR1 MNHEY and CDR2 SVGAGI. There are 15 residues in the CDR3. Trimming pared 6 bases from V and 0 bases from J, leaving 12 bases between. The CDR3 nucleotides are TGTGCCAGCAGACTTGACAGGTTCTCTGGAAACACCATATATTTT. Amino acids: CASRLDRFSGNTIYF.

CDR3 nucleotide sequence: TGTGCCAGCAGCTATGCACCCACAGGGAGGAGCACTGAAGCTTTCTTT. Its protein is CASSYAPTGRSTEAFF. This chain joins TRBV14 and TRBJ1-1, with D maybe TRBD1 (6 bases). CDR3 length: 16 amino acids. The V end lost 5 bases, the J end lost 4 bases, and 20 bases lay between the germline ends. CDR1 is SGHDN and CDR2 is FVKESK in the germline V gene. Combining the CDR3 with reference TRBV14 and TRBJ1-1 gives the whole variable domain EAGVTQFPSHSVIEKGQTVTLRCDPISGHDNLYWYRRVMGKEIKFLLHFVKESKQDESGMPNNRFLAERTGGTYSTLKVQPAELEDSGVYFCASSYAPTGRSTEAFFGQGTRLTVV.

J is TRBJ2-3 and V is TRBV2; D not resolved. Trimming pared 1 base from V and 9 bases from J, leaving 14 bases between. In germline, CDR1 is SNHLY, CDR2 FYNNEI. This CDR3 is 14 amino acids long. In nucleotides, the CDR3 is TGTGCCAGCAGTGAAGGGGTCAACTCCAAGACGCAGTATTTT. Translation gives CASSEGVNSKTQYF.

The CDR3, as DNA: TGTGCCAGCAGCTTACACCGGGAGACCCGCTACGAGCAGTACTTC. Amino acids: CASSLHRETRYEQYF. The V and J genes are TRBV7-2 and TRBJ2-7; possibly TRBD2 for D (6 bases). Germline CDR1 reads SGHTA; CDR2 reads FQGNSA. This CDR3 spans 15 amino acids. Trimming shortened V by 2 bases and J by 3 bases, and 14 bases separated the two germline ends.

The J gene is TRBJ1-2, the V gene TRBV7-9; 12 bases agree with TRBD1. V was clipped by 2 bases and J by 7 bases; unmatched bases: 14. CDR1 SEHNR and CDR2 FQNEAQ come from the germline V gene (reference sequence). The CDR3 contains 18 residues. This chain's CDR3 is CASSLPGSGQGALLGYTF. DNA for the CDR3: TGTGCCAGCAGCTTACCAGGTTCGGGACAGGGGGCCTTACTTGGCTACACCTTC. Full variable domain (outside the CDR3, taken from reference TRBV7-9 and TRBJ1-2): DTGVSQNPRHKITKRGQNVTFRCDPISEHNRLYWYRQTLGQGPEFLTYFQNEAQLEKSRLLSDRFSAERPKGSFSTLEIQRTEQGDSAMYLCASSLPGSGQGALLGYTFGSGTRLTVV.

The CDR3, as DNA: TGTGCCAGCAGTTTCCAGGGGCTCTATGGCTACACCTTC. Translation: CASSFQGLYGYTF. This chain joins TRBV12-3 or TRBV12-4 and TRBJ1-2, with D perhaps matching TRBD1 (6 bases). The germline V and J ends were trimmed by 3 bases and 4 bases, with 9 bases remaining between them. This CDR3 comprises 13 residues.